The 11 T cell receptor beta chains given below trace back to one sample, sequenced in a study of shared clonotypes between healthy human individuals. Only in-frame clones appear in the TCRdb table, and some are missing; sequencing was by immunoSEQ multiplex PCR. This table holds roughly 500,000 clones, about 96% found once. The material sequenced was naive CD4+ T cells sorted from blood. This sample's subset: CD45RA+ positively selected. The receptors shown here come from a woman in her thirties in good health.

This chain connects TRBV28 to TRBJ2-5; 9 nucleotides match TRBD1. Matching the DNA end better, TRBJ2-7 makes the J call doubtful. Germline loops: CDR1 MDHEN, CDR2 SYDVKM. The CDR3 runs to 13 residues. CDR3 sequence reads: CASRGTGYGEQYF. The CDR3 DNA is TGTGCCAGCAGGGGGACAGGGTACGGCGAGCAGTACTTC.

CDR3 in DNA: TGTGCCAGCGGCCCCAGGAGGACGGGCACTGAAGCTTTCTTT. This codes for CASGPRRTGTEAFF. The chain has TRBV19 and TRBJ1-1; no definite D call. V lost 9 bases to trimming and J lost 4 bases, with 18 bases between them. The CDR3 is made up of 14 amino acids. The V gene's germline CDR1 is LNHDA and CDR2 SQIVND (reference sequence).

This CDR3 is CASSLALGADYNEQFF. The CDR3 nucleotides are TGTGCCAGCAGCTTAGCTTTGGGCGCAGACTACAATGAGCAGTTCTTC. J is TRBJ2-1 and V is TRBV7-9; no definite D call. Trimming shortened V by 0 bases and J by 3 bases, and 12 bases separated the two germline ends. The germline V gene has CDR1 SEHNR and CDR2 FQNEAQ (reference sequence). This CDR3 contains 16 residues. The variable domain in full, with the rest retrieved from reference TRBV7-9 and TRBJ2-1, is DTGVSQNPRHKITKRGQNVTFRCDPISEHNRLYWYRQTLGQGPEFLTYFQNEAQLEKSRLLSDRFSAERPKGSFSTLEIQRTEQGDSAMYLCASSLALGADYNEQFFGPGTRLTVL.

The V call is TRBV7-2, the J call TRBJ1-5; perhaps TRBD1 as D (5 bases). Germline-derived CDR1 and CDR2 are SGHTA and FQGNSA. The V end lost 5 bases, the J end lost 0 bases, and 11 bases lay between the germline ends. The CDR3 has 15 residues. The CDR3 loop is CASSITGSSNQPQHF. In nucleotides, the CDR3 is TGTGCCAGCAGCATAACAGGTAGTAGCAATCAGCCCCAGCATTTT.

This clone has just one count. V gene TRBV6-5 combines with J gene TRBJ2-2, with a weak D call TRBD2 (6 bases). This CDR3 comprises 13 residues. Germline CDR1 and CDR2: MNHEY and SVGAGI. V lost 6 bases, J lost 1 base, and 6 bases lay in between. In nucleotides, the CDR3 is TGTGCCAGCAGGCGGGGGAACACCGGGGAGCTGTTTTTT. It specifies CASRRGNTGELFF.

The chain employs TRBV7-8 and TRBJ1-5, with D perhaps matching TRBD1 (6 bases). V was cut by 1 base and J by 5 bases, with 12 bases left in between. The CDR3 extends over 15 amino acids. Germline V gene data show CDR1 as SGHVS and CDR2 as FQNEAQ. The CDR3 nucleotides are TGTGCCAGCAGCTTAGGACAGGTTTTCGATCAGCCCCAGCATTTT. This codes for CASSLGQVFDQPQHF. The full variable domain, rest sourced from reference TRBV7-8 and TRBJ1-5, is GAGVSQSPRYKVAKRGQDVALRCDPISGHVSLFWYQQALGQGPEFLTYFQNEAQLDKSGLPSDRFFAERPEGSVSTLKIQRTQQEDSAVYLCASSLGQVFDQPQHFGDGTRLSIL.

Concerning this clone itself: Other DNA sequences from this sample encode an identical CDR3 as well. The chain recombines TRBV15 with TRBJ2-6; D not resolved. V was shortened by 0 bases and J by 0 bases, with 3 bases between the two germline ends. Germline V gene sequence: CDR1 LNHNV, CDR2 YYDKDF (reference sequence). The CDR3 has 15 residues. The CDR3 nucleotides read TGTGCCACCAGCAGAGATAACTCTGGGGCCAACGTCCTGACTTTC. Translating gives CATSRDNSGANVLTF.

This clone was detected once. The rearrangement joins TRBV29-1 to TRBJ2-7; TRBD1 or TRBD2 may be the D gene (6 bases each). V was shortened by 7 bases and J by 4 bases, with 14 bases between the two germline ends. The CDR3 sequence is 12 residues long. Germline V gene sequence: CDR1 SQVTM, CDR2 ANQGSEA. CDR3 in DNA: TGCAGCGCCCGGGGGCAGGGGTACGAGCAGTACTTC. It encodes CSARGQGYEQYF.

This chain connects TRBV19 to TRBJ2-3, with 7 bases matching TRBD2. Trimming cost V 0 bases and J 0 bases; bases outside gene matches: 6. The germline CDR1 and CDR2 sequences are LNHDA and SQIVND (reference sequence). CDR3 length: 17 residues. This CDR3 is CASSIDQPAGSTDTQYF. CDR3 sequence (DNA): TGTGCCAGTAGTATAGATCAACCAGCGGGGAGCACAGATACGCAGTATTTT.

With respect to this clone: Sequence at one end of the junction differs from germline and may be a read error. This chain uses TRBV2 with TRBJ2-7, with D perhaps matching TRBD1 or TRBD2 (5 bases each). Germline CDR1 reads SNHLY; CDR2 reads FYNNEI. The CDR3 is 11 residues long. In nucleotides, the CDR3 is TGTGCCAGCAGTGAGTCGGGGCCCGGGAACTTC. As protein: CASSESGPGNF. The whole variable domain, remainder taken from reference TRBV2 and TRBJ2-7, is EPEVTQTPSHQVTQMGQEVILRCVPISNHLYFYWYRQILGQKVEFLVSFYNNEISEKSEIFDDQFSVERPDGSNFTLKIRSTKLEDSAMYFCASSESGPGNFGPGTRLTVT.

The chain couples TRBV10-1 to TRBJ2-7, with 7 bases matching TRBD1. The CDR3 loop spans 16 amino acids. Germline V gene sequence: CDR1 WNHNN, CDR2 SYGVQD (reference sequence). Trimming cost V 0 bases and J 6 bases; bases outside gene matches: 11. Here the CDR3 reads CASSESWGTALAEQYF. In nucleotides, the CDR3 is TGCGCCAGCAGTGAGTCGTGGGGGACAGCTTTGGCCGAGCAGTACTTC.